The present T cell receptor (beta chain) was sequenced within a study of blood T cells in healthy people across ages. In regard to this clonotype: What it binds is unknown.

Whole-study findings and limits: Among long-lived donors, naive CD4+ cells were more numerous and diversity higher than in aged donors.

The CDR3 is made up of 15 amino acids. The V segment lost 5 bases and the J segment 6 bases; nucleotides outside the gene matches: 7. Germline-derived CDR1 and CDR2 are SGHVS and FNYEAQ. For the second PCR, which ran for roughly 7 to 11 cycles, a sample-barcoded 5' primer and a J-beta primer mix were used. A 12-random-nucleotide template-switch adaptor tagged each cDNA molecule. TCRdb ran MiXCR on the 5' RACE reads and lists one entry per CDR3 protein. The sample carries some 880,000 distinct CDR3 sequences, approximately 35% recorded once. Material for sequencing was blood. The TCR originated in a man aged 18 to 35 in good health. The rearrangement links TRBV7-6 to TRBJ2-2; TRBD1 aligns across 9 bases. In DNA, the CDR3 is TGTGCCAGCAGCCGGACAGGGGATTCGGCCGGGGAGCTGTTTTTT. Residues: CASSRTGDSAGELFF.